One sample yielded the 20 T cell receptor beta chains listed below, sequenced in a study of T cell repertoires in cytomegalovirus infection. TCRdb fed the reads into MiXCR, producing one record per CDR3 protein. The sample comprises hundreds of thousands of distinct CDR3 sequences, approximately 24% of which are singletons, and less than 9.5% rests with the top ten. The specimen sequenced was CD8+ T cells from PBMCs. The receptors shown here come from a human donor in good health (CMV status not recorded). Some clones in this sample may be carry-over from other donors' samples.

The chain couples TRBV7-9 to TRBJ1-1; a weak D match, TRBD1 (6 bases). Germline CDR1 is SEHNR and CDR2 is FQNEAQ (reference sequence). CDR3 length: 13 residues. Deletions cut 1 base from V and 10 bases from J, with 13 bases between. The CDR3 coding sequence is TGTGCCAGCAGCTTAGAGGCAGGGGAGATAGCTTTCTTT. It yields the protein CASSLEAGEIAFF.

This clonotype appeared many times. The CDR3 DNA reads TGCGCCAGCAGCTCGACAGGGTCTCTCACTGAAGCTTTCTTT. Protein: CASSSTGSLTEAFF. The chain joins TRBV5-1 to TRBJ1-1; 7 bases align to TRBD1. V was clipped by 3 bases and J by 4 bases; unmatched bases: 6. Germline V gene sequence: CDR1 SGHRS, CDR2 YFSETQ. CDR3 size: 14 residues.

This clonotype was seen repeatedly, ten times or more. The J gene is TRBJ1-5, the V gene TRBV12-3 or TRBV12-4; D ambiguous. V was cut by 2 bases and J by 0 bases, with 5 bases left in between. This CDR3 has 14 residues. The CDR3 DNA is TGTGCCAGCAGTTTACTGGATAGCAATCAGCCCCAGCATTTT. Residues: CASSLLDSNQPQHF.

The CDR3 coding sequence is TGTGCCACCAGTGATTCCCGCCTTCAAGAGACCCAGTACTTC. Its protein product is CATSDSRLQETQYF. The J gene is TRBJ2-5, the V gene TRBV24-1; no firm D call. The germline V and J ends were trimmed by 2 bases and 2 bases, with 8 bases remaining between them. The germline V gene encodes CDR1 KGHDR and CDR2 SFDVKD. The CDR3 has 14 amino acids.

This chain uses TRBV12-5 with TRBJ2-5; D is tentatively TRBD1 or TRBD2 (7 bases each). V dropped 5 bases and J dropped 3 bases, with 10 bases sitting between them. Germline CDR1 reads LGHNT; CDR2 reads FRNRAP. The CDR3 has 13 amino acids. The CDR3 region is CASGPGGEETQYF. The CDR3 DNA follows: TGTGCTAGTGGTCCAGGGGGGGAAGAGACCCAGTACTTC.

This clonotype appeared a few times. The V gene is TRBV7-9, the J gene TRBJ2-3, with TRBD1 identical over 9 bases. Germline CDR1 SEHNR, CDR2 FQNEAQ (reference sequence). This CDR3 region has 15 residues. J lost 5 bases, V lost 4 bases, and 7 bases had no gene match. CDR3 sequence (DNA): TGTGCCAGCAGCTCCTGGGACAGGGCAGAAGATACGCAGTATTTT. It is translated as CASSSWDRAEDTQYF.

Note on this clonotype: A much more abundant neighbour one base away suggests this may be a read error. This is likely a read error, given that the CDR3 carries no conserved phenylalanine or tryptophan at its end. The chain couples TRBV6-5 to TRBJ2-2; 8 bases are a match to TRBD1. Per the germline V gene, CDR1 is MNHEY and CDR2 is SVGAGI. This CDR3 has 15 residues. Trimming removed 5 bases from V and 6 bases from J; junction bases left unmatched: 8. The CDR3 DNA reads as TGTGCCAGCAGTCCCATGGACAGGGAGGCCGGGGAGCTGTTTTTA. It codes for CASSPMDREAGELFL.

The V gene is TRBV10-3, the J gene TRBJ2-3; 9 bases are shared with TRBD2. Germline CDR1 ENHRY, CDR2 SYGVKD. The junction had 3 bases not matched to a gene; V was cut back by 9 bases and J by 2 bases. This CDR3 spans 13 amino acids. CDR3 nucleotides: TGTGCCATTTTAGCGGGGGACACAGATACGCAGTATTTT. Its translation: CAILAGDTDTQYF.

This clonotype occurred a few times. V usage is TRBV6-6 and J usage is TRBJ1-1; 7 nucleotides align to TRBD1. Unmatched junction bases numbered 13, after V lost 0 bases and J lost 0 bases. The germline V gene has CDR1 MNHNY and CDR2 SVGAGI (reference sequence). The CDR3 runs to 19 residues. The CDR3 spells CASSYSATPGQNMNTEAFF. The CDR3 nucleotides are TGTGCCAGCAGTTACTCGGCCACGCCGGGACAGAACATGAACACTGAAGCTTTCTTT.

The chain joins TRBV29-1 to TRBJ1-5, with 12 bases fitting TRBD1. J was trimmed by 6 bases and V by 6 bases; bases with no gene match: 6. CDR1 is SQVTM and CDR2 is ANQGSEA in the germline V gene. The CDR3 sequence is 14 residues long. The CDR3 loop reads CSVGDRGLIQPQHF. The CDR3, as DNA: TGCAGCGTGGGGGACAGGGGGCTAATTCAGCCCCAGCATTTT.

This clonotype was counted ten times or more. The chain joins TRBV7-6 to TRBJ2-5; the D gene could be TRBD1 or TRBD2 (7 bases each). The CDR3 has 15 amino acids. Germline CDR1 reads SGHVS; CDR2 reads FNYEAQ. The ends were cut back, 5 bases at V and 2 bases at J, with 15 bases in the middle. Written as DNA, the CDR3 is TGTGCCAGCAGCCCGCGGGGGACAGATCAAGAGACCCAGTACTTC. It yields the protein CASSPRGTDQETQYF.

CDR3 DNA sequence: TGTGCCAGCAGCTTAGGGCAACGTTTGGGCTATGGCTACACCTTC. Residues: CASSLGQRLGYGYTF. The rearrangement uses TRBV13 and TRBJ1-2; D remains unclear. Germline V gene lookup returns CDR1 PRHDT and CDR2 FYEKMQ (reference sequence). The CDR3 runs to 15 residues. Trimming removed 0 bases at V and 4 bases at J, with 12 bases between.

This chain joins TRBV6-2 or TRBV6-3 and TRBJ2-7; maybe TRBD1 (5 bases). Germline CDR1 is MNHEY and CDR2 is SVGEGT. The V end was cut by 0 bases, the J end by 9 bases, with 15 bases between. This CDR3 comprises 14 residues. The CDR3 nucleotides read TGTGCCAGCAGTTACTCGGGCAGGGATGGCGCGCAGTACGTC. Its translation is CASSYSGRDGAQYV.

In its sample, this clonotype was seen many times. The chain links TRBV27 to TRBJ2-2, with TRBD2 matching over 10 bases. This CDR3 spans 15 amino acids. The germline V gene has CDR1 MNHEY and CDR2 SMNVEV (reference sequence). V lost 0 bases to trimming and J lost 5 bases; unmatched junction nucleotides: 0. The CDR3 spells CASSLSAGGTGELFF. For the CDR3, the DNA is TGTGCCAGCAGTTTATCAGCGGGGGGGACCGGGGAGCTGTTTTTT.

The table lists this clonotype with many counts. This chain uses TRBV7-2 with TRBJ2-7; 11 positions match TRBD1. Germline CDR1 and CDR2: SGHTA and FQGNSA. V lost 6 bases, J lost 3 bases, and 4 bases stayed unmatched. The length of the CDR3 is 14 residues. Here the CDR3 reads CASRTGTGGYEQYF. CDR3 DNA sequence: TGTGCCAGCAGAACCGGGACAGGGGGCTACGAGCAGTACTTC.

This clonotype occurred a few times. The rearrangement links TRBV7-9 to TRBJ1-4, with TRBD1 matching over 7 bases. The germline CDR1 and CDR2 sequences are SEHNR and FQNEAQ (reference sequence). The trim removed 4 bases at V and 0 bases at J, leaving 5 bases unmatched. The CDR3 totals 16 residues. The CDR3 loop reads CASSSGQTSTNEKLFF. CDR3 bases: TGTGCCAGCAGCTCGGGACAGACTTCAACTAATGAAAAACTGTTTTTT.

This clonotype showed up just a few times. The chain recombines TRBV20-1 with TRBJ2-5; 13 bases map to TRBD2. This CDR3 comprises 14 residues. Germline V gives CDR1 DFQATT, CDR2 SNEGSKA (reference sequence). With V trimmed by 3 bases and J by 7 bases, 5 bases remained unmatched. Written as DNA, the CDR3 is TGCAGTGCTAGGGGACTAGCGGGGCCTTCGACCCAGTACTTC. This encodes CSARGLAGPSTQYF.

This clonotype was detected a few times. This chain connects TRBV7-2 to TRBJ2-3, with 9 bases aligning to TRBD2. J lost 5 bases, V lost 1 base, and 4 bases had no gene match. The CDR3 has 15 residues. CDR1 is SGHTA and CDR2 is FQGNSA in the germline V gene. CDR3 sequence: CASSLEGLAGDTQYF. In nucleotides, the CDR3 is TGTGCCAGCAGCTTAGAGGGACTAGCTGGAGATACGCAGTATTTT.

This clonotype was seen at least ten times. The rearrangement links TRBV7-2 to TRBJ2-1, with 10 bases that match TRBD1. The ends lost 5 bases at V and 0 bases at J; junction bases unmatched: 7. The length of the CDR3 is 17 residues. From germline, CDR1 is SGHTA and CDR2 FQGNSA. CDR3 protein: CASSPGQGINSYNEQFF. In DNA, the CDR3 is TGTGCCAGCAGCCCGGGACAGGGGATTAACTCCTACAATGAGCAGTTCTTC.

The chain has TRBV29-1 and TRBJ2-1; a possible D gene is TRBD2 (6 bases). V lost 5 bases to trimming and J lost 4 bases, with 12 bases between them. The CDR3 runs 13 residues. CDR1 is SQVTM and CDR2 is ANQGSEA in the germline V gene. The CDR3 protein is CSVLGSSYNEQFF. As DNA, the CDR3 is TGCAGCGTTCTCGGGAGTTCATACAATGAGCAGTTCTTC.